This T cell receptor beta chain came from a study of PD-1 blockade in classical Hodgkin lymphoma. Study-wide context: Each patient was given nivolumab 3 mg/kg through a vein every 2 weeks.

Study-wide results and caveats: Complete responders showed a baseline diversity that resembled the diversity of newly diagnosed patients. Reported baseline diversity: healthy donors highest, relapsed/refractory patients lowest.

As for this clone: Antigen unknown.

The CDR3 covers 15 residues. J lost 4 bases, V lost 3 bases, and 7 bases had no gene match. Noted time point: cycle 4 day 1 (C4D1), after 5 to 7 weeks of nivolumab. Brentuximab vedotin exposure varied among the patients, all of whom had relapsed after autologous stem cell transplantation. Best responses included complete response and partial response; otherwise, the best response was progressive disease. Generated by immunoSEQ multiplex PCR, the TCRdb table keeps only in-frame clones and is missing some. This table has tens of thousands of clones, more than 65% appearing once. The clonotype was recovered from a human donor with classical Hodgkin lymphoma. The sequenced sample was peripheral blood mononuclear cells (PBMCs), obtained before the fourth cycle of nivolumab. The gene calls are TRBV7-1 and TRBJ2-7, with 9 bases aligning to TRBD1. Being an ORF, TRBV7-1 has a function that is uncertain. The CDR3 nucleotides read TGTGCCAGCAGCTCGTTTAACAGGGGGCATTACGAGCAGTACTTC. Translating gives CASSSFNRGHYEQYF.